A selection of T cell receptor beta chains follows, all from one sample in a study of cytomegalovirus exposure and HLA in healthy donors. The method was immunoSEQ multiplex PCR; TCRdb's version includes in-frame clones alone and lacks a portion of them. This sample has 150,000 to 180,000 clones, with 79% found just once. Sequenced sample: PBMCs. The receptor source for this set is a man aged 25-45 years in good health and CMV-seropositive. The CDR3 runs from the conserved cysteine through the conserved F or W. A D gene is named only where the DNA matches it firmly. Size is stated for part of the rows, as once, few or many counts, or as a class when the clone is expanded.

DNA,CDR3,D,size,J,V
TGTGCCAGTAGTATAGATCATACTAGTCTGAACGAGCAGTACTTC,CASSIDHTSLNEQYF,-,-,TRBJ2-7,TRBV19
TGTGCCAGCAGTTCATCGCTAGCGGGAGGGTCCTACAATGAGCAGTTCTTC,CASSSSLAGGSYNEQFF,TRBD2,once,TRBJ2-1,TRBV28
TGTGCCAGCATCCCCATTCGGGGTTCCTACAATGAGCAGTTCTTC,CASIPIRGSYNEQFF,-,-,TRBJ2-1,TRBV27
TGTGCCAGTAGTATAGGAGGAGGAGGAACTGAAGCTTTCTTT,CASSIGGGGTEAFF,-,-,TRBJ1-1,TRBV19
TGTGCCAGCAGCTTTGGGCAGGGCCTTGAAGCTTTCTTT,CASSFGQGLEAFF,-,-,TRBJ1-1,TRBV7-9
TGTGCCACTAAGGGGGCGTCAGGAAGGACTATTGGCTACACCTTC,CATKGASGRTIGYTF,TRBD1,few,TRBJ1-2,TRBV10-3
TGTGCTAGCAGTCCTAGCGGGAGCCCCTACAATGAGCAGTTCTTC,CASSPSGSPYNEQFF,TRBD2,once,TRBJ2-1,TRBV7-7
TGCGCCAGCAGCCAAGGCGGGAGCAGTTCACCCCTCCACTTT,CASSQGGSSSPLHF,-,few,TRBJ1-6,TRBV4-3
TGTGCCAGCAGGATCGGGACAGGGGCTAGCTCCTACGAGCAGTACTTC,CASRIGTGASSYEQYF,TRBD1,-,TRBJ2-7,TRBV28
TGTGCCAGCAGTTTTGGACAGGGCGGTTTAGAGACCCAGTACTTC,CASSFGQGGLETQYF,TRBD1,-,TRBJ2-5,TRBV28
TGTGCCAGCAGCTTACAAGCGGGGGGGCTTAGCTCCTACGAGCAGTACTTC,CASSLQAGGLSSYEQYF,TRBD2,-,TRBJ2-7,TRBV7-6
TGTGCCAGCAGGGAGGGGACTAGTGTCTACGAGCAGTACTTC,CASREGTSVYEQYF,TRBD2,-,TRBJ2-7,TRBV28